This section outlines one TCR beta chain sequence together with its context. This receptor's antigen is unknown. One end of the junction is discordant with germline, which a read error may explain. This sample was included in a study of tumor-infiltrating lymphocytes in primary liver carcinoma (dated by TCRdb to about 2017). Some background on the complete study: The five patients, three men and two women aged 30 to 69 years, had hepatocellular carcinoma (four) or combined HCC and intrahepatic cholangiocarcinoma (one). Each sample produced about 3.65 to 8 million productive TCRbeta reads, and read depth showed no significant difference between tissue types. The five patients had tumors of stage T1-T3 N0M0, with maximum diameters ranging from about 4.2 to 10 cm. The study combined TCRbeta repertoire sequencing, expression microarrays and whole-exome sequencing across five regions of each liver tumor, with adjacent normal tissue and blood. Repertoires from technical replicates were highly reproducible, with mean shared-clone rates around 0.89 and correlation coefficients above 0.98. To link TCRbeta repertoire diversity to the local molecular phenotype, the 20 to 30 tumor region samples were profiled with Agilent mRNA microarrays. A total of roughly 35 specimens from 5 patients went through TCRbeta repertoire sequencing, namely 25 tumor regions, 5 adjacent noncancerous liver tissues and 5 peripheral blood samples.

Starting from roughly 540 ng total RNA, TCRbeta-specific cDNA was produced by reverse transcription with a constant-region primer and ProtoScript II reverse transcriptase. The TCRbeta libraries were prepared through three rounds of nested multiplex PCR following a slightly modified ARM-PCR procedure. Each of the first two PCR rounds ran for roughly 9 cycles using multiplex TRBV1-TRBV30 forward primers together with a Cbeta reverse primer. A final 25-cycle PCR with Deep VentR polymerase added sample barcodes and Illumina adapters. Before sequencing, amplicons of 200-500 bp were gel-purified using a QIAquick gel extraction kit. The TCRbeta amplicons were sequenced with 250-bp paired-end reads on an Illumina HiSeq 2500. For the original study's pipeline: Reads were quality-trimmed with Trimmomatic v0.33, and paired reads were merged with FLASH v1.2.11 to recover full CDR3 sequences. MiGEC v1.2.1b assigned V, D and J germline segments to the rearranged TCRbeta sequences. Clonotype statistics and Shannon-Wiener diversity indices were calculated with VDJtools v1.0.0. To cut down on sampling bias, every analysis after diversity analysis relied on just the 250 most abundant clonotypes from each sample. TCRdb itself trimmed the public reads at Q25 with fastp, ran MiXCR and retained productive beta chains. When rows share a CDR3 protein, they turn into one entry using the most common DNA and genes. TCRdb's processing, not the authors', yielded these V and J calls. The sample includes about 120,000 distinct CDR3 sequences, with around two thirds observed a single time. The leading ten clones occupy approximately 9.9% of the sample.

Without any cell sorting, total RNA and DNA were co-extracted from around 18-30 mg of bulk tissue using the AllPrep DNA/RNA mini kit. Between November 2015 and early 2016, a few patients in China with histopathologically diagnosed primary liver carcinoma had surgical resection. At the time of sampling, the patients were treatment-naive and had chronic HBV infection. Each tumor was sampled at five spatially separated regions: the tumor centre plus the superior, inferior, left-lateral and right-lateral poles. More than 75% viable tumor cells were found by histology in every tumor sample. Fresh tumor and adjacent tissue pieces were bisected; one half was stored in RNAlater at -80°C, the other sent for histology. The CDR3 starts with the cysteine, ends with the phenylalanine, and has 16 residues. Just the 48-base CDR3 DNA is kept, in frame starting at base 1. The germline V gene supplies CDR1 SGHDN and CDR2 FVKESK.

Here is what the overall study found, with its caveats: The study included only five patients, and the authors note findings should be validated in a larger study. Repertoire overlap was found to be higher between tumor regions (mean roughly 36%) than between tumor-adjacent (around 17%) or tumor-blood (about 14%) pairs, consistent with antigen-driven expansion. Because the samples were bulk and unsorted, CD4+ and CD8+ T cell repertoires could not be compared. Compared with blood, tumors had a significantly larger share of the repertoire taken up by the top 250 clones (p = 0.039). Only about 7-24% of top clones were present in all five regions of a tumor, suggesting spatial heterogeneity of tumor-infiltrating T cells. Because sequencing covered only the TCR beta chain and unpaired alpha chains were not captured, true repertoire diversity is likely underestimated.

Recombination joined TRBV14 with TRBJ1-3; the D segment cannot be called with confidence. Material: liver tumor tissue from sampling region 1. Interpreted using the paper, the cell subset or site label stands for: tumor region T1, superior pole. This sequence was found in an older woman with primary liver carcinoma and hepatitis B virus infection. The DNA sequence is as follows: TGTGCCAGCAGCCCACGGAGCGGGAGCACTGGAAACGCCATATATTTT. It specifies CASSPRSGSTGNAIYF. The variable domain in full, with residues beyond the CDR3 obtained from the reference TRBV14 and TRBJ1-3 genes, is EAGVTQFPSHSVIEKGQTVTLRCDPISGHDNLYWYRRVMGKEIKFLLHFVKESKQDESGMPNNRFLAERTGGTYSTLKVQPAELEDSGVYFCASSPRSGSTGNAIYFGEGSWLTVV.